This T cell receptor (beta chain) was captured in a study of blood T cell repertoires in COVID-19. TCRdb's table, derived via immunoSEQ multiplex PCR, lists solely in-frame clones and lacks some. The sample records roughly 240,000 clones, approximately 90% being singletons. Across 24 US areas, participants ranged in age from about 18 to 90 years. Clinical history reported by participants formed the basis on which cohorts were assigned. All exposed participants met a person with COVID-19 within 2 weeks before entering the study. The V gene's germline CDR1 is MGHDK and CDR2 SYGVNS. V gave up 1 base and J gave up 4 bases, with 13 bases separating them. CDR3 length: 15 residues.

V usage is TRBV25-1 and J usage is TRBJ1-2; D gene unclear. The sequence derives from a man aged 50 to 60 who had been exposed to COVID-19. The sample was PBMCs or T cells enriched from blood (not recorded which). The CDR3 coding sequence is TGTGCCAGCAGTGAATTGGGAGAACCGATCTATGGCTACACCTTC. Translation: CASSELGEPIYGYTF.